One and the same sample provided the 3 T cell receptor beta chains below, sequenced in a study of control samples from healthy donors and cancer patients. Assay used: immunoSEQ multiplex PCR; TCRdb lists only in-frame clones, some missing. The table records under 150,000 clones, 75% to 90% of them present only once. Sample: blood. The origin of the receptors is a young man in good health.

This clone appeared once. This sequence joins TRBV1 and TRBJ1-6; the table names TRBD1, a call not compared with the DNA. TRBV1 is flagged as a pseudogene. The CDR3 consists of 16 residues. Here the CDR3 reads CTSSLRQGFYNSPLHF. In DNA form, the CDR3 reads TGCACCAGCAGCCTGCGACAGGGCTTTTATAATTCACCCCTCCACTTT.

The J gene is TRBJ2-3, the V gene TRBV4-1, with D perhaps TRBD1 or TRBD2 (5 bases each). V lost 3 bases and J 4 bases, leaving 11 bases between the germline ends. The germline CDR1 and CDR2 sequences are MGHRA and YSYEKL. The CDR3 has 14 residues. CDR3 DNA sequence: TGCGCCAGCAGCCAGGGACCTTGGGCAGATACGCAGTATTTT. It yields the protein CASSQGPWADTQYF.

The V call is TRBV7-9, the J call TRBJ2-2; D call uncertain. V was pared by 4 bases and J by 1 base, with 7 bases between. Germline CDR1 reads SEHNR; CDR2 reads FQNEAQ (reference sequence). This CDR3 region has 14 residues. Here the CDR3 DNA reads TGTGCCAGCAGCTCTCCTTGGAACACCGGGGAGCTGTTTTTT. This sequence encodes CASSSPWNTGELFF.